This T cell receptor (beta chain) was obtained from a study of blood T cell repertoires in COVID-19 (dated by TCRdb to the early 2020s). About the study as a whole: Collaborator samples came from the United States, Italy and Spain and covered acute and convalescent phases of COVID-19. The material from the prospective study consisted of cDNA or gDNA derived from T cells, B-cell-depleted T cells, or PBMCs. The dataset comprised deeply sampled blood TCRbeta repertoires from subjects exposed to, actively infected with, or recovered from COVID-19. The repertoires were made available in a free public database intended to serve as a resource for research on the immune response to SARS-CoV-2. The samples were drawn from two sources: the first 160 participants of the ongoing ImmuneRACE study, and 1,000 to 1,500 subjects contributed by 6 global collaborators. Nearly every sample came with metadata listing a de-identified subject ID, COVID-19 status, age in years and sex. Where available, HLA class I and class II types were taken from metadata supplied by the sample provider and were not determined by assay-based typing. Beyond this particular receptor, the publication reports: The amount of clinical and demographic metadata varied by source and participant and was provided uncurated.

One collaborating source in Seattle enrolled patients while the patients were actively infected and followed the patients over time throughout the course of disease. Each collaborating institution followed its own protocols to collect whole blood in K2EDTA tubes. For TCRbeta analysis, collaborator samples were shipped as frozen whole blood, as isolated PBMCs, or as DNA extracted from either sample type. TCRbeta CDR3 regions were amplified from genomic DNA using the immunoSEQ Assay, a bias-controlled multiplex PCR. On the authors' methods: The number of nucleated cells in each sample was estimated from the amplification of reference gene primers within the assay. To quantify the absolute abundance of each unique TCRbeta CDR3 rearrangement, sequence reads were collapsed and filtered. For each sample, productive Simpson clonality was calculated as the square root of Simpson's diversity index over productive rearrangements. Held by TCRdb, this immuneACCESS table contains in-frame sequences only and omits some clones. Under half of the omission traces to an unresolved V gene where checked; the cause of the rest is unknown. V and J calls and clone size are given by that table; D and trimming were obtained from the DNA. The sample table shows about 250,000 clones, and about 82% are seen once. The ten most abundant clones make up about 6% of the sample.

Points on this clone: This clone's antigen is unknown. Nothing much larger sits one base from this clone, and base qualities are not available.

The specimen sequenced was peripheral blood. This receptor was taken from a woman of 80 years or more with COVID-19, enrolled during active disease.

The CDR3 sequence is CASRGQLSYGYTF. The nucleotide sequence reads TGTGCCAGCAGAGGACAGCTCTCCTATGGCTACACCTTC. The V and J genes are TRBV25-1 and TRBJ1-2; the D region possibly corresponds to TRBD1 (6 bases align). V and J are truncated by 6 bases and 4 bases respectively, leaving an intervening sequence of 12 bases. Taken from the germline V gene, the CDR1 and CDR2 loops are MGHDK and SYGVNS. The CDR3 contains 13 residues, cysteine and phenylalanine counted. Only the CDR3 DNA stays, 39 bases, in frame from base 1.